Listed below are T cell receptor beta chains from one sample, sequenced in a study of cytomegalovirus exposure and HLA in healthy donors. Clones were read by immunoSEQ multiplex PCR, and TCRdb kept only the in-frame ones, dropping some. The sample shows about 140,000 clones, about three quarters of them seen only once. The specimen sequenced was PBMCs. The receptors were sampled from a man younger than 45 in good health and CMV-seropositive. CDR3s include the opening cysteine and the closing phenylalanine or tryptophan. A D gene is named only where the DNA matches it firmly. Some rows have no size entry. The others give once, few or many, or a class for an expanded clone.

size: once; D: TRBD1; V: TRBV5-4; J: TRBJ2-1; length: 15; DNA: TGTGCCAGCAGCTTGGGGGACAGGGATTACAATGAGCAGTTCTTC; CDR3: CASSLGDRDYNEQFF
size: -; D: -; V: TRBV5-4; J: TRBJ1-1; length: 15; DNA: TGTGCCAGCAGCTTGGATGCAGGTTTGAACACTGAAGCTTTCTTT; CDR3: CASSLDAGLNTEAFF
size: -; D: TRBD1; V: TRBV6-1; J: TRBJ2-2; length: 15; DNA: TGTGCCAGCAGTGAGACAGGGCAACACACCGGGGAGCTGTTTTTT; CDR3: CASSETGQHTGELFF
size: -; D: TRBD2; V: TRBV27; J: TRBJ2-3; length: 19; DNA: TGTGCCAGCACTCCCATGTGGGGACTAGCGGGATCCTTCACAGATACGCAGTATTTT; CDR3: CASTPMWGLAGSFTDTQYF
size: few; D: TRBD1; V: TRBV6-1; J: TRBJ1-5; length: 15; DNA: TGTGCCAGCACTGGACAGGGGGAACGGAATCAGCCCCAGCATTTT; CDR3: CASTGQGERNQPQHF
size: few; D: TRBD1; V: TRBV5-1; J: TRBJ2-7; length: 13; DNA: TGCGCCAGCATGGGGGACAGAGCCTACGAGCAGTACTTC; CDR3: CASMGDRAYEQYF
size: -; D: TRBD1; V: TRBV5-4; J: TRBJ1-6; length: 15; DNA: TGTGCCAGCAGCTTGGCCGGGACAGGGGTATCACCCCTCCACTTT; CDR3: CASSLAGTGVSPLHF
size: -; D: -; V: TRBV7-6; J: TRBJ1-1; length: 15; DNA: TGTGCCAGCAGCTGGCGCACTCAGGGGAACACTGAAGCTTTCTTT; CDR3: CASSWRTQGNTEAFF
size: -; D: -; V: TRBV27; J: TRBJ1-1; length: 12; DNA: TGTGCCAGCAGGTCACTTAGTGTTGAAGCTTTCTTT; CDR3: CASRSLSVEAFF
size: -; D: -; V: TRBV18; J: TRBJ2-7; length: 14; DNA: TGTGCCAGCTCACCATCTACAGGGTTGAACGAGCAGTACTTC; CDR3: CASSPSTGLNEQYF
size: -; D: TRBD1; V: TRBV6-6; J: TRBJ1-3; length: 16; DNA: TGTGCCAGCAGTCAGGGGACAGGTGCCTCTGGAAACACCATATATTTT; CDR3: CASSQGTGASGNTIYF
size: -; D: -; V: TRBV7-2; J: TRBJ1-5; length: 15; DNA: TGTGCCAGCAGCTTAGAAGGTCCGCGGGGGCAGCCCCAGCATTTT; CDR3: CASSLEGPRGQPQHF
size: -; D: -; V: TRBV7-9; J: TRBJ1-6; length: 13; DNA: TGTGCCACCTGGCCAGTTTATAATTCACCCCTCCACTTT; CDR3: CATWPVYNSPLHF
size: few; D: TRBD1; V: TRBV4-1; J: TRBJ2-7; length: 14; DNA: TGCGCCAGCAACGGACAGGGGGGGCTTGACGAGCAGTACTTC; CDR3: CASNGQGGLDEQYF
size: -; D: -; V: TRBV28; J: TRBJ1-2; length: 15; DNA: TGTGCCAGCTTACCTACTAGGGCACGATTCTATGGCTACACCTTC; CDR3: CASLPTRARFYGYTF
size: -; D: TRBD2; V: TRBV5-5; J: TRBJ2-5; length: 16; DNA: TGTGCCAGCAGCTTTTCAGCGGGAGGGCCGGGAGAGACCCAGTACTTC; CDR3: CASSFSAGGPGETQYF
size: once; D: -; V: TRBV9; J: TRBJ1-5; length: 16; DNA: TGTGCCAGCAGCCCGAGCGGGGCATCCGCCAATCAGCCCCAGCATTTT; CDR3: CASSPSGASANQPQHF